A single sample is the source of the 27 T cell receptor beta chains below, sequenced in a study of Ad26.COV2.S vaccination and SARS-CoV-2 variants. Indicated treatment: some 20 received Ad26.COV2.S at low or high dose, single or two shots; about 5 received placebo; per-sample allocation not given. The study sampled participants on day 63 after the first vaccine or placebo injection. The protocol was immunoSEQ multiplex PCR, while the TCRdb copy is restricted to in-frame clones and leaves out a portion. The table shows about 320,000 clones, with around 85% occurring only once. Specimen: peripheral blood, collected in a trial of Ad26.COV2.S vaccine versus placebo. All receptors come from a person between 18 and 65 years old who received the Ad26.COV2.S COVID-19 vaccine or a placebo.

The rearrangement joins TRBV7-3 to TRBJ2-3; 7 nucleotides line up with TRBD1. The CDR3 is made up of 14 amino acids. After removal of 4 bases from V and 5 bases from J, the junction contained 6 bases not matched to a gene. In germline, CDR1 is SGHTA, CDR2 FQGTGA. DNA of the CDR3: TGTGCCAGCAGCTACGGACAGGAGTTAGATACGCAGTATTTT. Amino acid sequence: CASSYGQELDTQYF.

This chain uses TRBV24-1 with TRBJ1-2; D not certain. CDR3 length: 13 amino acids. The germline CDR1 and CDR2 sequences are KGHDR and SFDVKD. V lost 3 bases and J 0 bases, leaving 4 bases between the germline ends. CDR3 region: CATSDPPNYGYTF. CDR3 coding DNA: TGTGCCACCAGTGATCCCCCTAACTATGGCTACACCTTC.

This chain joins TRBV15 and TRBJ2-7, with D uncertain. This CDR3 region has 15 residues. The germline V and J ends were trimmed by 5 bases and 2 bases, with 16 bases remaining between them. CDR1 and CDR2 from the germline V gene are LNHNV and YYDKDF (reference sequence). CDR3 sequence (DNA): TGTGCCACCAGCGACCCCCTTAGGGCCCCCTACGAGCAGTACTTC. Translated, it gives CATSDPLRAPYEQYF.

The chain recombines TRBV12-3 or TRBV12-4 with TRBJ2-1; maybe TRBD1 (6 bases). Between the trimmed V and J ends, which lost 6 bases and 9 bases, there was a span of 15 bases. The CDR3 is made up of 13 amino acids. The CDR3 is CASRTLTGREQFF. The CDR3 nucleotides are TGTGCCAGCAGGACCCTCACAGGGCGTGAGCAGTTCTTC.

This clone occurred a few times. V gene TRBV5-1 combines with J gene TRBJ1-1; D is perhaps TRBD1 (6 bases). Per the germline V gene, CDR1 is SGHRS and CDR2 is YFSETQ. The V and J ends lost 5 bases and 5 bases respectively, with 16 bases between them. The CDR3 extends over 14 amino acids. The DNA of the CDR3 is TGCGCCAGCAGTTTACAAAACAGGGAGACTGAAGCTTTCTTT. This codes for CASSLQNRETEAFF.

This clone has a handful of counts. The chain recombines TRBV28 with TRBJ2-7, with a tentative D call TRBD1 (5 bases). CDR3 size: 13 residues. The ends were cut back, 7 bases at V and 2 bases at J, with 12 bases in the middle. Germline V CDR1 and CDR2: MDHEN, SYDVKM. In DNA form, the CDR3 reads TGTGCCAGCATCGACAGACAAACCTACGAGCAGTACTTC. Encoded protein: CASIDRQTYEQYF.

The chain uses TRBV6-6 and TRBJ1-1; 8 nucleotides agree with TRBD1. The J segment lost 0 bases and the V segment lost 6 bases, leaving 9 bases of the junction unmatched. Germline V gene lookup returns CDR1 MNHNY and CDR2 SVGAGI (reference sequence). CDR3 size: 16 residues. The CDR3 DNA follows: TGTGCCAGCAGACCTCTTACAGGGGGAATGAACACTGAAGCTTTCTTT. Its translation is CASRPLTGGMNTEAFF.

The chain links TRBV3-1 (or the pseudogene TRBV3-2) to TRBJ1-2; weak D call: TRBD1 (5 bases). From germline, CDR1 is LGHDT and CDR2 YNNKEL (reference sequence). V was trimmed by 1 base and J by 8 bases, leaving 20 bases between them. This CDR3 is built from 16 residues. The CDR3 protein is CASSQGGRLNRFGYTF. The CDR3 DNA reads as TGTGCCAGCAGCCAAGGGGGCCGCCTAAATAGGTTCGGCTACACCTTC.

Only one count was recorded for this clone. The chain uses TRBV6-5 and TRBJ1-2, with 8 bases identical to TRBD1. The CDR3 sequence is 14 residues long. Germline lookup yields CDR1 MNHEY and CDR2 SVGAGI. The junction had 8 bases not matched to a gene; V was cut back by 6 bases and J by 5 bases. As DNA, the CDR3 is TGTGCCAGCAGGCTGACAGGGGAACGTTATGGCTACACCTTC. This encodes CASRLTGERYGYTF.

This chain joins TRBV5-1 and TRBJ2-7; D might be TRBD2 (5 bases). V lost 4 bases and J lost 0, with 14 bases in between. The germline gives CDR1 SGHRS, CDR2 YFSETQ. The CDR3 loop spans 15 amino acids. The CDR3 DNA follows: TGCGCCAGCAGCCCGGACGGGGTAAGCTCCTACGAGCAGTACTTC. Protein product: CASSPDGVSSYEQYF.

The chain has TRBV3-1 (or the pseudogene TRBV3-2) and TRBJ1-1; D is ambiguous. V shed 4 bases and J shed 4 bases, with 7 bases lying between them. Germline lookup yields CDR1 LGHDT and CDR2 YNNKEL (reference sequence). The CDR3 loop spans 12 amino acids. CDR3 amino acids: CASSLAATEAFF. CDR3 DNA: TGTGCCAGCAGCCTGGCAGCCACTGAAGCTTTCTTT.

The chain's CDR3 is CAWSVWTNYGYTF. As DNA, the CDR3 is TGTGCCTGGAGTGTGTGGACGAACTATGGCTACACCTTC. This chain joins TRBV30 and TRBJ1-2; D call uncertain. This CDR3 has 13 residues. CDR1 and CDR2 from the germline V gene are GTSNPN and SVGIG (reference sequence). V lost 0 bases and J 2 bases, leaving 7 bases between the germline ends.

The chain has TRBV2 and TRBJ1-1; 7 bases fit TRBD1. Per germline, CDR1 SNHLY and CDR2 FYNNEI. V was clipped by 5 bases and J by 5 bases; unmatched bases: 5. This CDR3 has 13 amino acids. DNA for the CDR3: TGTGCCAGCAGTTCGCGACAGGGTACTGAAGCTTTCTTT. Encoded protein: CASSSRQGTEAFF.

The chain employs TRBV6-4 and TRBJ2-3; 7 bases are shared with TRBD1. V lost 6 bases and J lost 0; bases outside the gene matches: 6. The CDR3 runs 15 residues. Germline V gene data show CDR1 as MRHNA and CDR2 as SNTAGT. The CDR3 protein is CASRQTGSSTDTQYF. CDR3 coding DNA: TGTGCCAGCAGACAGACAGGGTCTAGCACAGATACGCAGTATTTT.

The rearrangement links TRBV19 to TRBJ2-5; 9 nucleotides align to TRBD1. CDR1 LNHDA and CDR2 SQIVND come from the germline V gene (reference sequence). J was trimmed by 1 base and V by 5 bases; bases with no gene match: 5. The CDR3 has 15 amino acids. CDR3 nucleotide sequence: TGTGCCAGTAGTGCAATGACAGGGGGCCAAGAGACCCAGTACTTC. Translating gives CASSAMTGGQETQYF.

This clone was found many times. J is TRBJ2-7 and V is TRBV5-6; maybe TRBD1 (7 bases). The CDR3 contains 15 residues. The germline V gene encodes CDR1 SGHDT and CDR2 YYEEEE. Trimming left V 3 bases short and J 4 bases short, with 17 bases between. Here the CDR3 DNA reads TGTGCCAGCAGCTCTCAGGGGGGAGTTTGGTACGAGCAGTACTTC. Its protein is CASSSQGGVWYEQYF. Using reference TRBV5-6 and TRBJ2-7 for the parts outside the CDR3, the full variable domain is DAGVTQSPTHLIKTRGQQVTLRCSPKSGHDTVSWYQQALGQGPQFIFQYYEEEERQRGNFPDRFSGHQFPNYSSELNVNALLLGDSALYLCASSSQGGVWYEQYFGPGTRLTVT.

The V gene is TRBV12-3 or TRBV12-4, the J gene TRBJ2-2; possibly TRBD1 for D (6 bases). V was clipped by 5 bases and J by 9 bases, with 13 bases between them. The length of the CDR3 is 13 residues. CDR3 loop: CASSRGQTWELFF. The CDR3 DNA reads as TGTGCCAGCAGTCGCGGACAGACGTGGGAGCTGTTTTTT.

Remarks on this clone: An end of the junction does not agree with germline; a read error may underlie this. V gene TRBV5-6 combines with J gene TRBJ1-5; D is ambiguous. Germline values: CDR1 SGHDT, CDR2 YYEEEE. This CDR3 is 13 amino acids long. The CDR3 loop reads CASSLSGLGRPDF. DNA of the CDR3: TGTGCCAGCAGCTTGAGTGGGTTGGGGAGGCCGGATTTT.

This rearrangement joins TRBV5-1 to TRBJ1-3; possibly TRBD1 for D (5 bases). V was shortened by 4 bases and J by 3 bases, with 17 bases between the two germline ends. The CDR3 is made up of 16 amino acids. CDR1 and CDR2 from the germline V gene are SGHRS and YFSETQ. CDR3 nucleotide sequence: TGCGCCAGCAGCCCGAGCCGAGGGGAAAGTGGAAACACCATATATTTT. This translates into CASSPSRGESGNTIYF.

The chain employs TRBV4-1 and TRBJ1-5, with 8 bases lining up with TRBD1. Germline lookup yields CDR1 MGHRA and CDR2 YSYEKL. With V trimmed by 0 bases and J by 7 bases, 5 bases remained unmatched. The CDR3 has 15 residues. CDR3 loop: CASSQESGGRQPQHF. For the CDR3, the DNA is TGCGCCAGCAGCCAAGAGTCAGGGGGCCGGCAGCCCCAGCATTTT.

As concerns this clone: This CDR3 is also generated by other DNA sequences in the sample. The chain has TRBV5-1 and TRBJ1-1; the D is unclear. V gave up 0 bases and J gave up 0 bases, with 6 bases separating them. CDR1 SGHRS and CDR2 YFSETQ come from the germline V gene. The CDR3 length is 14 residues. The CDR3 here is CASSLAGMNTEAFF. As DNA, the CDR3 is TGCGCCAGCAGCTTGGCTGGCATGAACACTGAAGCTTTCTTT.

V gene TRBV5-5 combines with J gene TRBJ1-6, with a weak D call TRBD1 (6 bases). Germline assignment: CDR1 SGHKS and CDR2 YYEKEE (reference sequence). V lost 5 bases, J lost 5 bases, and 11 bases lay in between. There are 14 residues in the CDR3. The CDR3 DNA reads TGTGCCAGCAGGGTGGACAGACATAATTCACCCCTCCACTTT. Protein product: CASRVDRHNSPLHF.

This chain uses TRBV5-6 with TRBJ2-2; TRBD1 might be the D (6 bases). Trimming took 4 bases from V and 4 from J, leaving 14 bases between them. Per germline, CDR1 SGHDT and CDR2 YYEEEE. This CDR3 contains 15 residues. CDR3 DNA: TGTGCCAGCAGCCAATACAGGGTAGGCACCGGGGAGCTGTTTTTT. It yields the protein CASSQYRVGTGELFF. Complete variable domain (other parts from reference TRBV5-6 and TRBJ2-2): DAGVTQSPTHLIKTRGQQVTLRCSPKSGHDTVSWYQQALGQGPQFIFQYYEEEERQRGNFPDRFSGHQFPNYSSELNVNALLLGDSALYLCASSQYRVGTGELFFGEGSRLTVL.

Concerning this clone: It may be a read error: a sequence one base away is much more abundant. This chain connects TRBV6-5 to TRBJ1-2; TRBD1 aligns across 8 bases. CDR3 length equals 13 residues. J gave up 3 bases and V 5 bases, and 2 bases lay outside the gene matches. Germline assignment: CDR1 MNHEY and CDR2 SVGAGI. The CDR3 sequence is CASSLTGDYGYTF. For the CDR3, the DNA is TGTGCCAGCAGTCTGACAGGGGACTATGGCTACACCTTC.

This chain joins TRBV10-2 and TRBJ1-4, with D tentatively TRBD1 (6 bases). Germline V gene data show CDR1 as WSHSY and CDR2 as SAAADI. V gave up 3 bases and J gave up 3 bases, with 11 bases separating them. This CDR3 spans 15 amino acids. CDR3 amino acids: CASSDWGRSNEKLFF. CDR3 DNA sequence: TGCGCCAGCAGTGACTGGGGGCGATCTAATGAAAAACTGTTTTTT.

The V call is TRBV14, the J call TRBJ2-2; the D gene could be TRBD1 or TRBD2 (5 bases each). The CDR3 is made up of 14 amino acids. The germline V and J ends were trimmed by 3 bases and 7 bases, with 12 bases remaining between them. Germline lookup yields CDR1 SGHDN and CDR2 FVKESK. The CDR3 DNA sequence: TGTGCCAGCAGCCATGAATTGGGGGTCGGGGAGCTGTTTTTT. Protein sequence: CASSHELGVGELFF. Combining the CDR3 with reference TRBV14 and TRBJ2-2 gives the whole variable domain EAGVTQFPSHSVIEKGQTVTLRCDPISGHDNLYWYRRVMGKEIKFLLHFVKESKQDESGMPNNRFLAERTGGTYSTLKVQPAELEDSGVYFCASSHELGVGELFFGEGSRLTVL.

V is TRBV3-1 (or the pseudogene TRBV3-2) and J is TRBJ2-1; 8 bases align to TRBD2. The length of the CDR3 is 15 residues. Germline V gene data show CDR1 as LGHDT and CDR2 as YNNKEL (reference sequence). Germline trimming cut 4 bases from V and 4 bases from J; bases unmatched to any gene: 6. In DNA form, the CDR3 reads TGTGCCAGCAGCCCCCAGAGCGGGGGATACAATGAGCAGTTCTTC. It codes for CASSPQSGGYNEQFF.